The clone carrying this TCR beta chain was seen repeatedly, ten times or more. The target antigen is unknown. The entry originates in a study of human T cells and chemical hapten exposure. Findings of the study overall: With regard to DPC sensitization, TCRs above 1 in 1000 frequency did not change.

The time point is: healthy volunteer bleed at 2 weeks. Unfractionated whole blood was the source from which total RNA was extracted. What the library attached to individual cDNA molecules were unique molecular identifiers. TCRdb passed the RACE reads through MiXCR, listing each CDR3 protein once. The sample lists approximately 90,000 distinct CDR3 sequences; approximately 8.2% were seen once. Sequencing was performed on whole blood. The origin of this receptor is a female donor in good health. Some clones in this sample may be carry-over from other donors' samples.

CDR3 protein: CSARDRDRGSYEQYF. The CDR3, as DNA: TGCAGTGCTAGAGATCGAGACAGGGGGTCCTACGAGCAGTACTTC. The rearrangement uses TRBV20-1 and TRBJ2-7; TRBD1 matches at 9 bases. Germline V gene data show CDR1 as DFQATT and CDR2 as SNEGSKA (reference sequence). CDR3 length equals 15 residues. V was pared by 0 bases and J by 1 base, with 4 bases of the junction left unmatched.